The next 17 T cell receptor beta chains were all read from a single sample in a study of beta chain features in type 1 diabetes. The whole isolated RNA underwent reverse transcription, so sequencing captured expressed TCRB transcripts. The method was immunoSEQ multiplex PCR; TCRdb's version includes in-frame clones alone and lacks a portion of them. The data show roughly 53,000 clones, with under 55% seen just once and 1.4% held by the top ten. No antigen has been assigned to these receptors. Study-wide findings and caveats: In all four CD4+ subsets, TCRB CDR3 length was significantly, moderately reduced in type 1 diabetes.

Sequenced input: Tregs from blood. The receptors derive from a man aged 30 to 39 with type 1 diabetes.

CDR3 sequence reads: CSVVRGRDMNTGELFF. The CDR3 DNA follows: TGCAGCGTTGTTCGCGGGAGGGATATGAACACCGGGGAGCTGTTTTTT. The chain carries TRBV29-1 and TRBJ2-2, with 9 bases aligning to TRBD2. From germline, CDR1 is SQVTM and CDR2 ANQGSEA. V lost 4 bases to trimming and J lost 1 base; unmatched junction nucleotides: 7. CDR3 length equals 16 residues.

This clone was observed a handful of times. The CDR3 spells CASRAGRGDNQPQHF. Here the CDR3 DNA reads TGTGCCAGTAGGGCAGGGAGGGGGGACAATCAGCCCCAGCATTTT. V gene TRBV19 combines with J gene TRBJ1-5; possibly TRBD1 for D (6 bases). The germline V gene encodes CDR1 LNHDA and CDR2 SQIVND (reference sequence). CDR3 size: 15 residues. Trimming removed 6 bases at V and 3 bases at J, with 15 bases between.

The chain recombines TRBV5-5 with TRBJ2-7; 9 bases map to TRBD1. The germline V gene encodes CDR1 SGHKS and CDR2 YYEKEE (reference sequence). The CDR3 sequence is 15 residues long. J lost 5 bases, V lost 4 bases, and 10 bases had no gene match. For the CDR3, the DNA is TGTGCCAGCAGCGCCTCCGGGACAGGGTCCCACGAGCAGTACTTC. It yields the protein CASSASGTGSHEQYF.

This chain links TRBV29-1 with TRBJ2-7; 7 bases line up with TRBD1. The CDR3 has 12 residues. J was trimmed by 4 bases and V by 5 bases; bases with no gene match: 5. Germline values: CDR1 SQVTM, CDR2 ANQGSEA. The CDR3 DNA reads TGCAGCGTTCGGGACAGAAATTACGAGCAGTACTTC. This encodes CSVRDRNYEQYF.

J is TRBJ2-1 and V is TRBV7-8; maybe TRBD2 (6 bases). Germline V gene sequence: CDR1 SGHVS, CDR2 FQNEAQ. V was clipped by 0 bases and J by 0 bases, with 15 bases between them. This CDR3 has 18 residues. The DNA for the CDR3 is TGTGCCAGCAGCTTAGCGCTAACTCGGGAGACCTCCTACAATGAGCAGTTCTTC. This codes for CASSLALTRETSYNEQFF. Combining the CDR3 with reference TRBV7-8 and TRBJ2-1 gives the whole variable domain GAGVSQSPRYKVAKRGQDVALRCDPISGHVSLFWYQQALGQGPEFLTYFQNEAQLDKSGLPSDRFFAERPEGSVSTLKIQRTQQEDSAVYLCASSLALTRETSYNEQFFGPGTRLTVL.

This clone appeared a few times. The genes are TRBV5-4 and TRBJ2-2; 7 positions agree with TRBD1. This CDR3 is 16 amino acids long. J gave up 6 bases and V 4 bases, and 12 bases lay outside the gene matches. Germline values: CDR1 SGHNT, CDR2 YYREEE (reference sequence). Here the CDR3 reads CASSPVLQGEAGELFF. The CDR3, as DNA: TGTGCCAGCAGCCCCGTCCTGCAGGGGGAAGCCGGGGAGCTGTTTTTT.

V usage is TRBV27 and J usage is TRBJ2-3, with 7 nucleotides matching TRBD2. CDR3 size: 14 residues. The V and J ends lost 7 bases and 3 bases, in that order; junction bases with no gene match: 7. The germline V gene encodes CDR1 MNHEY and CDR2 SMNVEV (reference sequence). The DNA of the CDR3 is TGTGCCAGCAAGGCGGGAGACGGAACAGATACGCAGTATTTT. Protein sequence: CASKAGDGTDTQYF.

This clone was detected once. This rearrangement joins TRBV28 to TRBJ2-2; D gene ambiguous. Germline V lookup: CDR1 MDHEN, CDR2 SYDVKM. V lost 2 bases to trimming and J lost 6 bases, with 10 bases between them. This CDR3 spans 14 amino acids. Written as DNA, the CDR3 is TGTGCCAGCAGTTTAATCCGGGTAGCCGGGGAGCTGTTTTTT. Translating it yields CASSLIRVAGELFF.

V is TRBV4-1 and J is TRBJ2-5, with 8 positions matching TRBD2. This CDR3 comprises 14 residues. With V trimmed by 4 bases and J by 2 bases, 3 bases remained unmatched. The germline CDR1 and CDR2 sequences are MGHRA and YSYEKL. The CDR3 reads CASSRRGGQETQYF. The CDR3 coding sequence is TGCGCCAGCAGCCGTCGGGGGGGTCAAGAGACCCAGTACTTC.

The chain has TRBV14 and TRBJ2-3; a weak D match, TRBD2 (6 bases). CDR1 and CDR2 (germline): SGHDN, FVKESK. V lost 4 bases and J 8 bases, leaving 19 bases between the germline ends. The CDR3 contains 15 residues. This CDR3 reads CASSPAGLTFSTQYF. CDR3 DNA sequence: TGTGCCAGCAGCCCGGCCGGACTAACCTTCAGTACGCAGTATTTT. The full variable domain, in which reference TRBV14 and TRBJ2-3 provide the parts outside the CDR3, is EAGVTQFPSHSVIEKGQTVTLRCDPISGHDNLYWYRRVMGKEIKFLLHFVKESKQDESGMPNNRFLAERTGGTYSTLKVQPAELEDSGVYFCASSPAGLTFSTQYFGPGTRLTVL.

V usage is TRBV11-2 and J usage is TRBJ2-7; 8 bases map to TRBD2. Trimming took 4 bases from V and 2 from J; bases not matched to a gene: 16. CDR3 length: 18 amino acids. The germline gives CDR1 SGHAT, CDR2 FQNNGV. The CDR3 loop is CASSSSRGLAGGTYEQYF. The CDR3 bases are TGTGCCAGCAGCTCTTCCAGGGGCCTAGCGGGCGGTACCTACGAGCAGTACTTC.

The V gene is TRBV28, the J gene TRBJ1-6; D remains ambiguous. The ends were cut back, 6 bases at V and 10 bases at J, with 10 bases in the middle. Germline CDR1 and CDR2: MDHEN and SYDVKM. The CDR3 runs 12 residues. The CDR3 is CASRRVNSPLHF. CDR3 sequence (DNA): TGTGCCAGCAGAAGAGTAAACTCACCCCTCCACTTT.

The genes are TRBV5-1 and TRBJ2-3; the match to TRBD2 covers 10 bases. The CDR3 length is 18 residues. Germline V lookup: CDR1 SGHRS, CDR2 YFSETQ. The trim removed 3 bases at V and 3 bases at J, leaving 13 bases unmatched. This CDR3 is CASSSSGRALLGTDTQYF. The CDR3 DNA reads TGCGCCAGCAGCTCGAGCGGGAGGGCATTACTGGGAACAGATACGCAGTATTTT.

The V call is TRBV7-9, the J call TRBJ1-2; 9 bases are shared with TRBD1. This CDR3 contains 14 residues. CDR1 is SEHNR, CDR2 FQNEAQ, per germline (reference sequence). The V gene end was trimmed by 9 bases and the J gene end by 8 bases; junction bases not matched to a gene: 13. CDR3 coding DNA: TGTGCCAGTAACACGGGACAGGGACTTGGAGGCTACACCTTC. The encoded protein is CASNTGQGLGGYTF.

Remarks on this clone: The junction departs from germline at one end; a sequencing error may be responsible. The rearrangement links TRBV6-5 to TRBJ2-7, with TRBD1 matching 10 bases. The CDR3 length is 15 residues. The germline gives CDR1 MNHEY, CDR2 SVGAGI. The CDR3 DNA sequence: TGTGCCATCAGTGCGGACAGGGGGTCCCCGTACGAGCAGTACTTC. It yields the protein CAISADRGSPYEQYF.

This clone was recorded a few times. The chain employs TRBV6-5 and TRBJ2-1; 8 nucleotides match TRBD2. V was clipped by 6 bases and J by 8 bases; unmatched bases: 9. CDR3 length: 14 residues. Germline values: CDR1 MNHEY, CDR2 SVGAGI. CDR3 sequence reads: CASSRAGATHEQFF. In DNA form, the CDR3 reads TGTGCCAGCAGCAGAGCGGGAGCAACACATGAGCAGTTCTTC.

V gene TRBV18 combines with J gene TRBJ1-2; 10 bases fit TRBD1. The CDR3 has 15 residues. In germline, CDR1 is KGHSH, CDR2 LQKENI. J was trimmed by 4 bases and V by 8 bases; bases with no gene match: 10. The CDR3 loop is CASALRDRGIYGYTF. As DNA, the CDR3 is TGTGCCAGCGCTCTGAGGGACAGGGGCATCTATGGCTACACCTTC.